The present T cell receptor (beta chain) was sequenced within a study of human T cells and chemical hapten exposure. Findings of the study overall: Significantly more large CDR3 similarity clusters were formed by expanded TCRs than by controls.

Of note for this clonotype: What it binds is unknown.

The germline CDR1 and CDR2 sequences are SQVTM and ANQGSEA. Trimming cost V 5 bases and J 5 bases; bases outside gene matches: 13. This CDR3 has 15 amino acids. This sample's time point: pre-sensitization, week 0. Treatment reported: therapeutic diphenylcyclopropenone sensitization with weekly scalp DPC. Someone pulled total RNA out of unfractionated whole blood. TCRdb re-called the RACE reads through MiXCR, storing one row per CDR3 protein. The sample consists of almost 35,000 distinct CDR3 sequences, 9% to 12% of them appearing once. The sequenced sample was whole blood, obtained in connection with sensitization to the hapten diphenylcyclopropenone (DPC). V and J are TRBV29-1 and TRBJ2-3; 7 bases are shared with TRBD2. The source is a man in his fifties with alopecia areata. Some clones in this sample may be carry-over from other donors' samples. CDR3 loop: CSVPLLRDYGDTQYF. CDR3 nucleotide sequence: TGCAGCGTTCCCTTGTTGAGGGACTACGGAGATACGCAGTATTTT.